One TCR beta chain is described in this entry. This sample includes further DNA sequences coding for the same CDR3. Clones were read by immunoSEQ multiplex PCR, and TCRdb kept only the in-frame ones, dropping some. This sample carries about 68,000 clones, around 90% of them seen once, and the ten largest clones take 2.9%. The CDR3 extends over 15 amino acids. The ends lost 4 bases at V and 2 bases at J; junction bases unmatched: 4. The germline V gene encodes CDR1 SGHNT and CDR2 YYREEE (reference sequence). The data belong to a study of T cells after somatic rescue of genetic block. The sample consisted of peripheral blood mononuclear cells (PBMCs). The gene calls are TRBV5-4 and TRBJ2-1; 9 bases agree with TRBD1. The TCR comes from a man in his forties. The CDR3: CASSLGQGTYNEQFF. The CDR3 DNA follows: TGTGCCAGCAGCCTCGGACAGGGGACCTACAATGAGCAGTTCTTC.